Below are 31 T cell receptor beta chains sequenced from a single sample in a study of blood T cell repertoires in COVID-19. Assay: immunoSEQ multiplex PCR; the TCRdb copy retains only in-frame clones and omits some. Here the sample spans 250,000 to 300,000 clones, more than 75% being singletons. What was sequenced was PBMCs or T cells enriched from blood (not recorded which). Receptors originate from a man aged 18 to 30 who had recovered from COVID-19.

This clone has more than one count but fewer than ten. The rearrangement links TRBV4-1 to TRBJ2-6; no definite D call. Germline values: CDR1 MGHRA, CDR2 YSYEKL. Trimming stripped 1 base from V and 4 bases from J, with 8 bases between. The CDR3 length is 15 residues. The CDR3 region is CASSQGSAGANVLTF. CDR3 coding DNA: TGCGCCAGCAGCCAAGGAAGCGCCGGGGCCAACGTCCTGACTTTC.

The rearrangement links TRBV18 to TRBJ1-1; D remains ambiguous. Between the trimmed V and J ends, which lost 0 bases and 3 bases, there was a span of 5 bases. Germline CDR1 is KGHSH and CDR2 is LQKENI. The CDR3 sequence is 13 residues long. The CDR3 bases are TGTGCCAGCTCACCACCGGCTGACACTGAAGCTTTCTTT. This sequence encodes CASSPPADTEAFF.

The chain is built from TRBV28 and TRBJ2-7; 12 nucleotides line up with TRBD2. The CDR3 runs 14 residues. Germline V gives CDR1 MDHEN, CDR2 SYDVKM. Losses at the gene ends were 3 bases for V and 6 bases for J; bases not matched to a gene: 3. CDR3 amino acids: CASSFGTSGREQYF. The CDR3 DNA reads TGTGCCAGCAGTTTCGGGACTAGCGGGCGCGAGCAGTACTTC.

The chain has TRBV2 and TRBJ1-3, with 8 bases matching TRBD1. This CDR3 spans 17 amino acids. V was pared by 2 bases and J by 5 bases, with 11 bases of the junction left unmatched. CDR1 and CDR2 from the germline V gene are SNHLY and FYNNEI. The CDR3 DNA reads TGTGCCAGCAGTGAAAGGTTCGGACAGGGAATAAGAAACACCATATATTTT. It specifies CASSERFGQGIRNTIYF. Supplemented by reference TRBV2 and TRBJ1-3, the full variable domain reads EPEVTQTPSHQVTQMGQEVILRCVPISNHLYFYWYRQILGQKVEFLVSFYNNEISEKSEIFDDQFSVERPDGSNFTLKIRSTKLEDSAMYFCASSERFGQGIRNTIYFGEGSWLTVV.

V gene TRBV19 combines with J gene TRBJ1-2; the D gene is possibly TRBD1 (6 bases). CDR3 length equals 15 residues. The germline gives CDR1 LNHDA, CDR2 SQIVND (reference sequence). Trimming took 6 bases from V and 2 from J, leaving 16 bases between them. The CDR3 DNA reads TGTGCCAGTAGACCGACAGGTGCAACCAACTATGGCTACACCTTC. It specifies CASRPTGATNYGYTF.

The CDR3 here is CASSKGYEKLFF. In DNA form, the CDR3 reads TGTGCCAGTAGTAAGGGGTACGAAAAACTGTTTTTT. The V and J genes are TRBV19 and TRBJ1-4, with D possibly being TRBD1 (5 bases). The germline CDR1 and CDR2 sequences are LNHDA and SQIVND (reference sequence). The CDR3 consists of 12 residues. Trimming took off 4 bases at V and 8 bases at J, with 8 bases between the two ends.

The rearrangement links TRBV7-9 to TRBJ2-4; 11 bases are shared with TRBD1. Germline values: CDR1 SEHNR, CDR2 FQNEAQ (reference sequence). V lost 4 bases, J lost 8 bases, and 4 bases stayed unmatched. The CDR3 sequence is 14 residues long. The CDR3 protein is CASSSGQGVYIQYF. Written as DNA, the CDR3 is TGTGCCAGCAGCTCGGGACAGGGGGTTTACATTCAGTACTTC.

Notes on this clone: A far larger clone differs by one base, so this is likely a read error. The rearrangement joins TRBV6-2 or TRBV6-3 to TRBJ2-2; D call uncertain. V dropped 6 bases and J dropped 2 bases, with 4 bases sitting between them. Per germline, CDR1 MNHEY and CDR2 SVGEGT. This CDR3 spans 12 amino acids. CDR3 sequence reads: CASSSNTGELFF. The CDR3 region has the DNA TGTGCCAGCAGCTCAAACACCGGGGAGCTGTTTTTT.

J is TRBJ2-6 and V is TRBV11-3; D might be TRBD2 (7 bases). Germline CDR1 reads SGHNT; CDR2 reads YENEEA. The CDR3 is 15 amino acids. V lost 5 bases to trimming and J lost 1 base, with 9 bases between them. The CDR3 reads CASSRGASGANVLTF. As DNA, the CDR3 is TGTGCCAGCAGCCGGGGGGCTTCTGGGGCCAACGTCCTGACTTTC.

The V gene is TRBV27, the J gene TRBJ2-2, with 9 bases fitting TRBD1. The length of the CDR3 is 16 residues. The ends lost 6 bases at V and 5 bases at J; junction bases unmatched: 10. Germline V gene data show CDR1 as MNHEY and CDR2 as SMNVEV (reference sequence). This chain's CDR3 is CASRYRGPGETGELFF. The CDR3, as DNA: TGTGCCAGCAGATACAGGGGGCCCGGGGAGACCGGGGAGCTGTTTTTT.

The rearrangement uses TRBV12-3 or TRBV12-4 and TRBJ1-6; D perhaps matches TRBD1 (5 bases). V was clipped by 2 bases and J by 7 bases, with 6 bases between them. The CDR3 runs to 13 residues. The CDR3 sequence: CASSLPGNSPLHF. The CDR3 nucleotides are TGTGCCAGCAGTTTACCAGGGAATTCACCCCTCCACTTT.

The V call is TRBV18, the J call TRBJ2-3; 15 bases fit TRBD2. The CDR3 is 15 amino acids. Germline lookup yields CDR1 KGHSH and CDR2 LQKENI. V was clipped by 3 bases and J by 14 bases; unmatched bases: 9. CDR3 bases: TGTGCCAGCTCACCGCCGCGGACTAGCGGGGGGGGTCGGTATTTT. The encoded protein is CASSPPRTSGGGRYF.

V usage is TRBV27 and J usage is TRBJ1-1; 7 bases are shared with TRBD1. The CDR3 consists of 14 residues. Trimming removed 8 bases from V and 8 bases from J; junction bases left unmatched: 14. CDR1 and CDR2 (germline): MNHEY, SMNVEV (reference sequence). The CDR3 DNA is TGTGCCAGCTCGGACAGGCAGCGAATGGGGGAAGCTTTCTTT. This translates into CASSDRQRMGEAFF.

CDR3 protein: CASSPGGRRSSYEQYF. The CDR3 coding sequence is TGTGCCAGCAGCCCCGGGGGGAGAAGAAGCTCCTACGAGCAGTACTTC. The chain employs TRBV5-4 and TRBJ2-7; 7 bases are a match to TRBD2. Looked up from germline, CDR1 is SGHNT and CDR2 is YYREEE (reference sequence). V dropped 4 bases and J dropped 0; count of bases not matched to a gene: 10. CDR3 size: 16 residues.

The chain joins TRBV5-6 to TRBJ2-1; 7 bases are shared with TRBD2. V shed 4 bases and J 6 bases; nucleotides not matched to a gene: 16. Germline V gene sequence: CDR1 SGHDT, CDR2 YYEEEE. There are 17 residues in the CDR3. The CDR3 spells CASSRSREGSGGNEQFF. Here the CDR3 DNA reads TGTGCCAGCAGCAGGAGCAGGGAGGGTAGCGGAGGCAATGAGCAGTTCTTC.

A few counts support this clone. V and J are TRBV5-4 and TRBJ1-1; 9 bases are a match to TRBD1. J was trimmed by 2 bases and V by 0 bases; bases with no gene match: 5. CDR1 and CDR2 from the germline V gene are SGHNT and YYREEE (reference sequence). The CDR3 contains 16 residues. The chain's CDR3 is CASSLGGQGLNTEAFF. The CDR3 DNA follows: TGTGCCAGCAGCTTGGGGGGACAGGGCCTAAACACTGAAGCTTTCTTT.

The rearrangement links TRBV6-7 to TRBJ2-4; TRBD2 matches at 12 bases. TRBV6-7 is sorted into the ORF group, with uncertain function. This CDR3 contains 20 residues. V lost 2 bases and J lost 1; bases outside the gene matches: 12. The CDR3 bases are TGTGCCAGCAGTTACCTGTTTAGACTAGCGGGAGTTCAGGCCAAAAACATTCAGTACTTC. It codes for CASSYLFRLAGVQAKNIQYF.

The V and J genes are TRBV7-8 and TRBJ1-5; 7 nucleotides agree with TRBD1. V dropped 5 bases and J dropped 4; count of bases not matched to a gene: 11. The CDR3 sequence is 16 residues long. Germline V gives CDR1 SGHVS, CDR2 FQNEAQ. The DNA of the CDR3 is TGTGCCAGCAGCAGTATCCGGGACAGACCAAATCAGCCCCAGCATTTT. Translation gives CASSSIRDRPNQPQHF.

The count of this clone is one. CDR3 amino acids: CASSLQGGSPNYGYTF. The CDR3 DNA sequence: TGCGCCAGCAGCCTCCAGGGGGGATCCCCTAACTATGGCTACACCTTC. The V gene is TRBV4-1, the J gene TRBJ1-2, with 7 bases identical to TRBD1. The CDR3 sequence is 16 residues long. Germline V CDR1 and CDR2: MGHRA, YSYEKL. J gave up 0 bases and V 4 bases, and 8 bases lay outside the gene matches.

Written as DNA, the CDR3 is TGTGCCAGTAAAGGGACAGGTAATACTGAAGCTTTCTTT. This gives the protein CASKGTGNTEAFF. The chain has TRBV19 and TRBJ1-1; TRBD1 agrees at 8 bases. The CDR3 spans 13 residues. Germline V CDR1 and CDR2: LNHDA, SQIVND (reference sequence). J lost 5 bases, V lost 7 bases, and 6 bases had no gene match.

The chain is built from TRBV9 and TRBJ2-5; D possibly corresponds to TRBD1 (6 bases). With 0 bases removed from V and 5 bases from J, the gap between germline ends came to 14 bases. Germline V gene data show CDR1 as SGDLS and CDR2 as YYNGEE. CDR3 length: 15 amino acids. CDR3: CASSVGTAPRETQYF. CDR3 nucleotide sequence: TGTGCCAGCAGCGTAGGGACAGCCCCGCGGGAGACCCAGTACTTC.

V is TRBV7-2 and J is TRBJ2-7; 7 nucleotides agree with TRBD1. CDR1 and CDR2 from the germline V gene are SGHTA and FQGNSA. The CDR3 has 15 amino acids. V shed 2 bases and J 0 bases; nucleotides not matched to a gene: 4. The CDR3: CASSLPGQNSYEQYF. CDR3 coding DNA: TGTGCCAGCAGCTTACCGGGACAGAACTCCTACGAGCAGTACTTC. The full variable domain, rest sourced from reference TRBV7-2 and TRBJ2-7, is GAGVSQSPSNKVTEKGKDVELRCDPISGHTALYWYRQSLGQGLEFLIYFQGNSAPDKSGLPSDRFSAERTGGSVSTLTIQRTQQEDSAVYLCASSLPGQNSYEQYFGPGTRLTVT.

The CDR3 loop is CASSSGTGVDTQYF. CDR3 sequence (DNA): TGTGCCAGCAGCAGCGGGACAGGGGTAGATACGCAGTATTTT. The J gene is TRBJ2-3, the V gene TRBV3-1 (or the pseudogene TRBV3-2); 10 nucleotides agree with TRBD1. The V gene end was trimmed by 5 bases and the J gene end by 5 bases; junction bases not matched to a gene: 4. Germline V CDR1 and CDR2: LGHDT, YNNKEL (reference sequence). This CDR3 is built from 14 residues.

The chain is built from TRBV5-1 and TRBJ2-1, with TRBD1 identical over 8 bases. With 2 bases clipped from V and 0 bases from J, the junction kept 4 bases outside the gene matches. In germline, CDR1 is SGHRS, CDR2 YFSETQ. The CDR3 sequence is 16 residues long. The CDR3 nucleotides are TGCGCCAGCAGCTTAGGACAGGGAAACTCCTACAATGAGCAGTTCTTC. Protein product: CASSLGQGNSYNEQFF.

The genes are TRBV9 and TRBJ2-5; TRBD2 might be the D (7 bases). The CDR3 has 16 residues. The germline CDR1 and CDR2 sequences are SGDLS and YYNGEE. The ends were cut back, 4 bases at V and 0 bases at J, with 16 bases in the middle. This chain's CDR3 is CASSPRGGGYQETQYF. CDR3 in DNA: TGTGCCAGCAGCCCCCGAGGGGGGGGGTACCAAGAGACCCAGTACTTC.

The rearrangement uses TRBV30 and TRBJ1-1, with D perhaps matching TRBD1 (6 bases). Germline CDR1 and CDR2: GTSNPN and SVGIG (reference sequence). The germline V and J ends were trimmed by 2 bases and 5 bases, with 12 bases remaining between them. This CDR3 is built from 13 residues. The CDR3 sequence: CAWSLRGGTEAFF. CDR3 DNA: TGTGCCTGGAGTCTGAGGGGGGGAACTGAAGCTTTCTTT.

The chain uses TRBV9 and TRBJ2-3; 12 nucleotides align to TRBD2. The ends lost 4 bases at V and 10 bases at J; junction bases unmatched: 16. The V gene's germline CDR1 is SGDLS and CDR2 YYNGEE. The CDR3 length is 17 residues. The CDR3 reads CASSPPLTTSGSVAQYF. The CDR3, as DNA: TGTGCCAGCAGCCCCCCGCTTACGACTAGCGGGAGCGTCGCGCAGTATTTT.

This clone showed up just once. The CDR3 here is CASSFTPSGTSTGELFF. For the CDR3, the DNA is TGTGCCAGCAGTTTTACCCCTAGCGGGACAAGCACCGGGGAGCTGTTTTTT. This chain uses TRBV28 with TRBJ2-2, with TRBD2 matching 9 bases. V was pared by 3 bases and J by 4 bases, with 9 bases of the junction left unmatched. The CDR3 length is 17 residues. Germline loops: CDR1 MDHEN, CDR2 SYDVKM.

This rearrangement joins TRBV5-1 to TRBJ2-7; 13 bases are shared with TRBD2. With 0 bases clipped from V and 6 bases from J, the junction kept 3 bases outside the gene matches. The CDR3 spans 15 residues. The V gene's germline CDR1 is SGHRS and CDR2 YFSETQ. The CDR3 reads CASSLDRLAGGEQYF. CDR3 DNA sequence: TGCGCCAGCAGCTTGGATCGACTAGCGGGAGGCGAGCAGTACTTC.

This chain uses TRBV27 with TRBJ1-6; the D is unclear. V was shortened by 3 bases and J by 10 bases, with 22 bases between the two germline ends. This CDR3 is built from 17 residues. Germline V gene sequence: CDR1 MNHEY, CDR2 SMNVEV (reference sequence). The CDR3: CASSLLQAVGPSSPLHF. The CDR3 DNA follows: TGTGCCAGCAGTTTGCTCCAAGCTGTCGGTCCCTCATCACCCCTCCACTTT.

The chain recombines TRBV15 with TRBJ2-5; possible D gene TRBD1, 6 bases. Trimming left V 3 bases short and J 5 bases short, with 13 bases between. Per germline, CDR1 LNHNV and CDR2 YYDKDF (reference sequence). This CDR3 has 14 amino acids. The DNA for the CDR3 is TGTGCCACCAGCAGGGGGGCAGGCAGGGAGACCCAGTACTTC. Translating gives CATSRGAGRETQYF.